The present T cell receptor (beta chain) was sequenced within a study of long-term antiretroviral therapy in people with HIV. The assay, immunoSEQ v3.0, was run at survey level. The table came from immunoSEQ multiplex PCR; TCRdb's copy has only in-frame clones and leaves some out. The profile covers 8,000 to 10,000 clones, with over 75% appearing a single time and roughly 15% taken by the ten largest. The CDR3 runs to 16 residues. CDR1 is SGHTA, CDR2 FQGNSA, per germline. V lost 0 bases and J 0 bases, leaving 10 bases between the germline ends. The gene calls are TRBV7-2 and TRBJ2-3, with unresolved D. This receptor was taken from a man aged 40-49 years with HIV. The sample in question was unsorted PBMCs, obtained 0.7 years after starting antiretroviral therapy. The CDR3 spells CASSLARLASTDTQYF. DNA for the CDR3: TGTGCCAGCAGCTTAGCTCGGCTGGCTAGCACAGATACGCAGTATTTT. The entire variable domain, with the rest obtained from reference TRBV7-2 and TRBJ2-3, is as follows: GAGVSQSPSNKVTEKGKDVELRCDPISGHTALYWYRQSLGQGLEFLIYFQGNSAPDKSGLPSDRFSAERTGGSVSTLTIQRTQQEDSAVYLCASSLARLASTDTQYFGPGTRLTVL.